This is a list of T cell receptor beta chains from one sample in a study of T cells in Graves' hyperthyroidism and ophthalmopathy. Each CDR3 protein gets one entry after TCRdb re-called the multiplex PCR reads with MiXCR. The data show approximately 380,000 distinct CDR3 sequences, 11% to 15% seen once. Specimen: blood. The receptors shown here come from a man aged 50-59 years with Graves' ophthalmopathy. The conserved cysteine and the conserved F or W are not part of the CDR3 here. Clone size is stated in some rows and not others, as once, few, many or a class when expanded.

v_call	j_call	clone_size	cdr3_aa
TRBV13	TRBJ1-1	.	ASSTQGGLAEAF
TRBV20-1	TRBJ2-2	.	SARGQTLNTGELF
TRBV2	TRBJ2-5	many	ASSEGIDRGQETQY
TRBV11-2	TRBJ2-1	many	ASSLMIYNEQF
TRBV5-1	TRBJ2-5	few	ASSEGTGASAETQY
TRBV3-1	TRBJ1-4	.	ASRGRGDSTNEKLF
TRBV9	TRBJ2-2	.	ASSRTSGSAGELF
TRBV20-1	TRBJ2-5	many	STTGGIIETQY
TRBV6-1	TRBJ1-2	few	ASIPGTGGYT
TRBV9	TRBJ2-1	many	ASSKGEVTYNEQF
TRBV7-9	TRBJ2-1	many	ASSLETGRSEQF
TRBV28	TRBJ1-6	many	ASLQGGSPLH
TRBV6-1	TRBJ2-4	.	ASSSAGTKNIQY
TRBV20-1	TRBJ2-7	many	SARGLGLAGAGEQY
TRBV7-8	TRBJ1-2	many	ASSLGTGLLHGYT
TRBV30	TRBJ2-1	many	AWSGLNEQF
TRBV6-5	TRBJ2-6	few	ASSYRSAGANVLT
TRBV13	TRBJ1-6	many	ASSFGELSPLH
TRBV3-1	TRBJ2-3	few	ASSQGAQGRDTQY
TRBV12-5	TRBJ1-4	.	ASGPLGTNEKLF
TRBV11-2	TRBJ2-5	many	ASSLQGIQETQY
TRBV29-1	TRBJ2-7	.	SADLEPTSGRYEQY
TRBV28	TRBJ2-3	many	ASSFPGTGTDTQY
TRBV7-6	TRBJ2-1	many	ASSWGPYNEQF
TRBV19	TRBJ1-5	.	ATEGGAGVFQPQH
TRBV20-1	TRBJ1-1	many	SAPRDARDTEAF
TRBV7-9	TRBJ1-1	many	ASSPTGVGAF
TRBV3-1	TRBJ2-1	many	ASSQDPSGRREQF
TRBV7-9	TRBJ1-3	few	ASSLAYRERPTIY
TRBV4-1	TRBJ2-1	many	ASRGVRRAYNEQF
TRBV24-1	TRBJ2-5	few	ATPLVGTKETQY
TRBV29-1	TRBJ2-7	.	SVTSSSYEQY
TRBV20-1	TRBJ2-1	many	SAAGLAGVDEQF
TRBV20-1	TRBJ2-5	many	SANQLAGGPQETQY
TRBV11-2	TRBJ2-1	many	ASSLGRLTVASYNEQF
TRBV7-2	TRBJ2-1	few	ASSLRETGGGGNEQF
TRBV28	TRBJ2-1	.	ASSRLAGGPSSYNEQF
TRBV28	TRBJ2-7	many	ASSYRPSYEQY
TRBV2	TRBJ2-4	many	ASTQTGLGQY
TRBV6-1	TRBJ2-1	.	ASSYSREQF
TRBV19	TRBJ2-7	.	ASSRPGSYEQY
TRBV18	TRBJ2-7	many	ASSPAQGIDEQY
TRBV7-2	TRBJ1-1	many	ASSPRGQGNTEAF
TRBV11-2	TRBJ2-5	many	ASRPDGGWWERETQY
TRBV13	TRBJ2-1	.	ASSLPSGRAYNEQF
TRBV5-6	TRBJ2-7	.	ASSLLTDLTYEQY
TRBV24-1	TRBJ2-5	few	ATSEASGTEGMEAQY
TRBV12-3/TRBV12-4	TRBJ1-2	many	ASSLEAGTYGYT
TRBV3-1	TRBJ1-1	many	ASTLTPGTEAF